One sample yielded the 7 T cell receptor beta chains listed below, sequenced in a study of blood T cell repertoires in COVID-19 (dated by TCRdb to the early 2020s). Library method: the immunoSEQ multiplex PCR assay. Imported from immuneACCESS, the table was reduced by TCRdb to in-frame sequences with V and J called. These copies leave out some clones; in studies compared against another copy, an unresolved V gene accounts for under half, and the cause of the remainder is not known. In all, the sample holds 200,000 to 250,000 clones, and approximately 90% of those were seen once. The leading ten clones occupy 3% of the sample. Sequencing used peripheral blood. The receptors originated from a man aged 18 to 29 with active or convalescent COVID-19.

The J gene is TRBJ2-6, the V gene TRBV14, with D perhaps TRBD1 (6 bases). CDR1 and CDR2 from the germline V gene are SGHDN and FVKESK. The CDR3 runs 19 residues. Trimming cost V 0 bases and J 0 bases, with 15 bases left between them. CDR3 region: CASSQDGGGIRSGANVLTF. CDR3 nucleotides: TGTGCCAGCAGCCAAGATGGGGGCGGAATACGCTCTGGGGCCAACGTCCTGACTTTC. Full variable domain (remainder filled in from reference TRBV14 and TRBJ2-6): EAGVTQFPSHSVIEKGQTVTLRCDPISGHDNLYWYRRVMGKEIKFLLHFVKESKQDESGMPNNRFLAERTGGTYSTLKVQPAELEDSGVYFCASSQDGGGIRSGANVLTFGAGSRLTVL.

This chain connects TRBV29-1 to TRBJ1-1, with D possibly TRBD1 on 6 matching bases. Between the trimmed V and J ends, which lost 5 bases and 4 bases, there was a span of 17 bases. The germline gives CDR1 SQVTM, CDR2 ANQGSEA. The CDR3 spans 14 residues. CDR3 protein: CSVSFRGVGTEAFF. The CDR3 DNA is TGCAGCGTTAGTTTCAGGGGCGTGGGCACTGAAGCTTTCTTT.

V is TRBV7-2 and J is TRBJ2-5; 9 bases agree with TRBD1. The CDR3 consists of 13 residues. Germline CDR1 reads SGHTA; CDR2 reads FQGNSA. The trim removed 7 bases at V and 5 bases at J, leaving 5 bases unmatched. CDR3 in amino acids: CASKNRGRETQYF. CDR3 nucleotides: TGTGCCAGCAAAAACAGGGGGCGCGAGACCCAGTACTTC.

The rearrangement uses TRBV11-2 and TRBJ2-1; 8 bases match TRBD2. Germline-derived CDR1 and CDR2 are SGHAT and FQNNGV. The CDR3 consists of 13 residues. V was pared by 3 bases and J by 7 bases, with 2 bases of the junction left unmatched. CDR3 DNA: TGTGCCAGCAGCTTTAGCGGGGTAAATGAGCAGTTCTTC. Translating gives CASSFSGVNEQFF. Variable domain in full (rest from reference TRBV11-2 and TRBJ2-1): EAGVAQSPRYKIIEKRQSVAFWCNPISGHATLYWYQQILGQGPKLLIQFQNNGVVDDSQLPKDRFSAERLKGVDSTLKIQPAKLEDSAVYLCASSFSGVNEQFFGPGTRLTVL.

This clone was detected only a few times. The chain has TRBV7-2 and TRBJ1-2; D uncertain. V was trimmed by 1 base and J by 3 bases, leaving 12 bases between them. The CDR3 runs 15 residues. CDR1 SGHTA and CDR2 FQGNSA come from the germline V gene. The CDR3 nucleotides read TGTGCCAGCAGCTTAGAGTACAGTAACTACTATGGCTACACCTTC. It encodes CASSLEYSNYYGYTF.

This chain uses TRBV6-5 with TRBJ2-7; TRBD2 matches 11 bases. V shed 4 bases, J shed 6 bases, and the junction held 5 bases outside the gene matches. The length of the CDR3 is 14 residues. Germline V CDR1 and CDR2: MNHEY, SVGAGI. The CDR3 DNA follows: TGTGCCAGCAGTTTTAGCGGGGGGGCTGGCGAGCAGTACTTC. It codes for CASSFSGGAGEQYF.

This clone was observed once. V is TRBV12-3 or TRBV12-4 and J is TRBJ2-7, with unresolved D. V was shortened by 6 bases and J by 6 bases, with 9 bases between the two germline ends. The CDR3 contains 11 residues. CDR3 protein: CASSFHGEQYF. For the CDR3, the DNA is TGTGCCAGCAGCTTTCACGGCGAGCAGTACTTC.